This T cell receptor (beta chain) was obtained from a study of regulatory dendritic cells for organ transplantation. Findings and caveats of the study: Naive T cells showed high diversity, memory cells less, memory CD8+ least. Alloreactive memory CD8+ T cell pools varied considerably between individuals.

For this clone: The target antigen is unknown.

Assay used: immunoSEQ multiplex PCR; TCRdb lists only in-frame clones, some missing. In the table there are 30,000 to 40,000 clones, roughly nine tenths of which are singletons. The length of the CDR3 is 14 residues. V was shortened by 4 bases and J by 2 bases, with 9 bases between the two germline ends. Germline loops: CDR1 SQVTM, CDR2 ANQGSEA. This TCR derives from a human donor in good health. The chain couples TRBV29-1 to TRBJ2-6; D possibly corresponds to TRBD1 (5 bases). What was sequenced was naive CD4+ T cells from blood. As to subset: CD45RA+ naive T cells. The CDR3 is CSVGGQTGANVLTF. The CDR3 DNA reads as TGCAGCGTTGGTGGACAAACTGGGGCCAACGTCCTGACTTTC. Using reference TRBV29-1 and TRBJ2-6 for the parts outside the CDR3, the full variable domain is SAVISQKPSRDICQRGTSLTIQCQVDSQVTMMFWYRQQPGQSLTLIATANQGSEATYESGFVIDKFPISRPNLTFSTLTVSNMSPEDSSIYLCSVGGQTGANVLTFGAGSRLTVL.